This T cell receptor beta chain was sequenced in a study of read filtering for tumor transcriptome and immune sequencing. The overall study: Whole-transcriptome libraries were prepared after DNase treatment. Notes on the study in general: Sorted CD138-negative bone marrow cells were not purified T cells.

The sample holds many counts of this clonotype. The antigen remains unidentified. From roughly 0.4 ug of RNA, a library with molecular barcoded alpha/delta and beta/gamma adaptors was made. MiXCR, applied by TCRdb to the reads, yields one record per CDR3 protein. The sample holds tens of thousands of distinct CDR3 sequences, roughly a fifth seen once. The CDR3 extends over 15 amino acids. Germline values: CDR1 MDHEN, CDR2 SYDVKM. Trimming at V came to 10 bases and at J to 7 bases, leaving 15 bases not matched to a gene. The origin of this receptor is a donor aged 40 or over with multiple myeloma. This chain joins TRBV28 and TRBJ1-1, with 10 bases that match TRBD1. Sequencing input: a population of CD138-negative cells sorted from bone marrow. Here the CDR3 reads CAIAKTGGDFNEAFF. The CDR3 region has the DNA TGTGCCATCGCTAAGACAGGGGGCGATTTTAATGAAGCTTTCTTT.